This TCR beta chain is drawn from a study of blood T cell repertoires in COVID-19. Study information: COVID-19 samples from acute and convalescent phases originated in the United States, Italy and Spain. Nucleic acid was either cDNA or gDNA, and it came from T cells, B-cell-depleted T cells, or PBMCs.

The study recruited people aged about 18 to 90 years across roughly 23 US areas. The study assigned cohorts using participant-reported clinical history. Germline CDR1 and CDR2: SGHTA and FQGNSA. The V end lost 2 bases, the J end lost 5 bases, and 18 bases lay between the germline ends. The CDR3 spans 16 residues. Generated by immunoSEQ multiplex PCR, the TCRdb table keeps only in-frame clones and is missing some. Of hundreds of thousands of clones listed, around 84% are singletons. The source of this sequence is a man aged 30 to 39 who had recovered from COVID-19. The sequenced sample consisted of PBMCs or T cells enriched from blood (not recorded which). The chain links TRBV7-2 to TRBJ1-1; D gene uncertain. CDR3 amino acids: CASSLPRGGKKTEAFF. Here the CDR3 DNA reads TGTGCCAGCAGCTTACCCCGGGGTGGGAAAAAAACTGAAGCTTTCTTT.